This TCR beta chain was captured by sequencing in a study of OX40 agonist ivuxolimab in advanced cancers. Assay: immunoSEQ multiplex PCR; the TCRdb copy retains only in-frame clones and omits some. Seen here are about 71,000 clones, roughly nine tenths observed once, and the top ten hold approximately 15%. Germline CDR1 reads MNHEY; CDR2 reads SMNVEV (reference sequence). J lost 8 bases, V lost 4 bases, and 9 bases had no gene match. The CDR3 totals 15 residues. Sequenced material: CD4+ or CD8+ T cells sorted from blood, taken in a trial of the OX40 agonist ivuxolimab. The source of this sequence is an adult with an advanced solid tumor such as melanoma, head and neck, liver or kidney cancer. V usage is TRBV27 and J usage is TRBJ1-4; TRBD1 agrees at 8 bases. CDR3: CASSSSQGAGEKLFF. As DNA, the CDR3 is TGTGCCAGCAGTTCTTCCCAGGGGGCTGGGGAAAAACTGTTTTTT.